This T cell receptor beta chain was recovered during a study of T cell changes during pregnancy in multiple sclerosis. The CDR3 totals 15 residues. V dropped 3 bases and J dropped 3 bases, with 11 bases sitting between them. CDR1 SGHAT and CDR2 FQNNGV come from the germline V gene. The repertoire was sequenced with immunoSEQ multiplex PCR; TCRdb's copy has only in-frame clones and lacks some. The table includes some 83,000 clones, about nine tenths detected once. Sequenced material: PBMCs, taken in the first trimester of pregnancy. The gene calls are TRBV11-2 and TRBJ1-4; perhaps TRBD1 as D (6 bases). This TCR came from a female donor in good health, serving as a control in a pregnancy study. Some clones in this sample may be carry-over from other donors' samples. As DNA, the CDR3 is TGTGCCAGCAGCTTTTCACAGGGTTCTAATGAAAAACTGTTTTTT. Amino acid sequence: CASSFSQGSNEKLFF.